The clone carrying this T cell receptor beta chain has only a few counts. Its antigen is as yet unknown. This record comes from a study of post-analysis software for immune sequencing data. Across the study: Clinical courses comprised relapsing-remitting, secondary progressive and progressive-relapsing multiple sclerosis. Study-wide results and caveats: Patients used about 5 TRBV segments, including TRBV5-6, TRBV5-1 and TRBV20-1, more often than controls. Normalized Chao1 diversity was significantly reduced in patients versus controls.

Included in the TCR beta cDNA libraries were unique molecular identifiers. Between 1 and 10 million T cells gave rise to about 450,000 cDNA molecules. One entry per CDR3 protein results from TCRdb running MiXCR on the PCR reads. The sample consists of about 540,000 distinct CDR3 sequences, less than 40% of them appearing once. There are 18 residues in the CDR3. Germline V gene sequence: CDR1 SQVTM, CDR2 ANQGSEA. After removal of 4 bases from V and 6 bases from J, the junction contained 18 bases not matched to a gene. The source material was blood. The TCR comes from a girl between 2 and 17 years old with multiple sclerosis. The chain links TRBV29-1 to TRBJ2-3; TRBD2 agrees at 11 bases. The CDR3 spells CSVGGLAGGPLVSDTQYF. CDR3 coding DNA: TGCAGCGTTGGGGGATTAGCGGGGGGGCCCTTAGTCTCGGATACGCAGTATTTT.